Each of the 14 T cell receptor beta chains below was sequenced from the same sample in a study of cytomegalovirus exposure and HLA in healthy donors. Repertoires were generated with immunoSEQ multiplex PCR, while TCRdb's copy carries only in-frame clones and drops some. The sample lists about 130,000 clones; nearly 90% were seen once. Sequencing input: PBMCs. The receptor source for this set is a young woman in good health and CMV-seronegative.

This clone occurred once. This chain uses TRBV19 with TRBJ2-1, with 14 bases identical to TRBD2. The CDR3 extends over 16 amino acids. The germline V gene has CDR1 LNHDA and CDR2 SQIVND (reference sequence). Losses at the gene ends were 4 bases for V and 8 bases for J; bases not matched to a gene: 7. The CDR3 DNA follows: TGTGCCAGTAGTACCGTGGGACTAGCGGGGGTTGATGAGCAGTTCTTC. Translating gives CASSTVGLAGVDEQFF.

J is TRBJ2-6 and V is TRBV7-9; 8 nucleotides agree with TRBD1. This CDR3 is 17 amino acids long. Germline V CDR1 and CDR2: SEHNR, FQNEAQ (reference sequence). V trimming: 8 bases; J trimming: 0 bases; junction bases outside the gene matches: 9. The CDR3 spells CASGGPGQVSGANVLTF. As DNA, the CDR3 is TGTGCCAGCGGAGGCCCGGGACAGGTCTCTGGGGCCAACGTCCTGACTTTC.

There are a few counts of this clone. The chain joins TRBV7-2 to TRBJ1-1; a weak D match, TRBD1 (5 bases). Trimming pared 6 bases from V and 8 bases from J, leaving 22 bases between. Germline V gene data show CDR1 as SGHTA and CDR2 as FQGNSA. The CDR3 loop spans 15 amino acids. The CDR3 protein is CASSQRGGREGEAFF. As DNA, the CDR3 is TGTGCCAGCAGTCAAAGGGGAGGCAGGGAGGGGGAAGCTTTCTTT.

The V and J genes are TRBV18 and TRBJ2-1; 12 nucleotides align to TRBD2. The germline V gene has CDR1 KGHSH and CDR2 LQKENI. Trimming cost V 2 bases and J 8 bases; bases outside gene matches: 4. There are 15 residues in the CDR3. Here the CDR3 reads CASSPASGGVDEQFF. Written as DNA, the CDR3 is TGTGCCAGCTCACCAGCTAGCGGGGGGGTCGATGAGCAGTTCTTC. Filled out from reference TRBV18 and TRBJ2-1, the complete variable domain reads NAGVMQNPRHLVRRRGQEARLRCSPMKGHSHVYWYRQLPEEGLKFMVYLQKENIIDESGMPKERFSAEFPKEGPSILRIQQVVRGDSAAYFCASSPASGGVDEQFFGPGTRLTVL.

The chain recombines TRBV7-6 with TRBJ2-1; 10 nucleotides agree with TRBD2. The CDR3 spans 18 residues. V shed 1 base and J 6 bases; nucleotides not matched to a gene: 12. Germline lookup yields CDR1 SGHVS and CDR2 FNYEAQ. The CDR3 coding sequence is TGTGCCAGCAGCTTAGGTCCTAGCGGGGGTGTCCTGGTCAATGAGCAGTTCTTC. Protein product: CASSLGPSGGVLVNEQFF. The variable domain in full, completed from reference TRBV7-6 and TRBJ2-1, reads GAGVSQSPRYKVTKRGQDVALRCDPISGHVSLYWYRQALGQGPEFLTYFNYEAQQDKSGLPNDRFSAERPEGSISTLTIQRTEQRDSAMYRCASSLGPSGGVLVNEQFFGPGTRLTVL.

This chain links TRBV28 with TRBJ2-5; 8 nucleotides agree with TRBD1. The germline gives CDR1 MDHEN, CDR2 SYDVKM. Losses at the gene ends were 6 bases for V and 4 bases for J; bases not matched to a gene: 4. There are 13 residues in the CDR3. The CDR3 DNA is TGTGCCAGCAGCCCAGGGGGCACAGAGACCCAGTACTTC. It is translated as CASSPGGTETQYF.

This clone was recorded only once. The genes are TRBV30 and TRBJ2-3; D remains unclear. In germline, CDR1 is GTSNPN, CDR2 SVGIG (reference sequence). V lost 2 bases to trimming and J lost 1 base, with 19 bases between them. The CDR3 has 17 amino acids. CDR3 amino acids: CAWSTTVQLLGTDTQYF. The CDR3 coding sequence is TGTGCCTGGAGTACCACCGTACAGCTTCTCGGCACAGATACGCAGTATTTT.

The rearrangement joins TRBV7-2 to TRBJ2-1, with TRBD1 matching over 11 bases. CDR3 size: 14 residues. Per germline, CDR1 SGHTA and CDR2 FQGNSA. The junction had 6 bases not matched to a gene; V was cut back by 4 bases and J by 10 bases. The CDR3 DNA follows: TGTGCCAGCAGCTCGGACAGGGGGCAAAGGGAGCAGTTCTTC. Amino acid sequence: CASSSDRGQREQFF.

The chain combines TRBV21-1 with TRBJ2-1; the table's D gene call, TRBD1, was not cross checked with the DNA. TRBV21-1 is a pseudogene locus. CDR3 length equals 16 residues. The CDR3 here is CASSQSGGSTYNEQFF. CDR3 nucleotide sequence: TGTGCCAGCAGTCAATCAGGGGGTTCTACCTACAATGAGCAGTTCTTC.

The J gene is TRBJ1-2, the V gene TRBV18; TRBD1 agrees at 7 bases. Germline values: CDR1 KGHSH, CDR2 LQKENI. Trimming cost V 5 bases and J 7 bases; bases outside gene matches: 13. This CDR3 region has 15 residues. CDR3 loop: CASSLEGALGPGYTF. The CDR3 DNA reads as TGTGCCAGCTCATTGGAGGGGGCGCTTGGTCCTGGCTACACCTTC.

The chain joins TRBV6-1 to TRBJ1-1, with 9 bases identical to TRBD1. Germline loops: CDR1 MNHNS, CDR2 SASEGT. Losses at the gene ends were 6 bases for V and 4 bases for J; bases not matched to a gene: 9. This CDR3 contains 15 residues. The CDR3 is CASSAKQGAGTEAFF. The CDR3 DNA follows: TGTGCCAGCAGCGCAAAACAGGGGGCGGGCACTGAAGCTTTCTTT.

The chain joins TRBV28 to TRBJ1-2; no definite D call. The V gene's germline CDR1 is MDHEN and CDR2 SYDVKM. V lost 4 bases and J 4 bases, leaving 7 bases between the germline ends. The CDR3 runs to 12 residues. The CDR3 coding sequence is TGTGCCAGCAGTTATGGCATCTATGGCTACACCTTC. It is translated as CASSYGIYGYTF.

The chain employs TRBV18 and TRBJ1-3; 9 nucleotides agree with TRBD1. V was pared by 4 bases and J by 7 bases, with 2 bases of the junction left unmatched. CDR3 length: 13 amino acids. The germline gives CDR1 KGHSH, CDR2 LQKENI. CDR3 sequence reads: CASSRDRANTIYF. The CDR3 DNA is TGTGCCAGCTCACGGGACAGGGCCAACACCATATATTTT. Complete variable domain (other parts from reference TRBV18 and TRBJ1-3): NAGVMQNPRHLVRRRGQEARLRCSPMKGHSHVYWYRQLPEEGLKFMVYLQKENIIDESGMPKERFSAEFPKEGPSILRIQQVVRGDSAAYFCASSRDRANTIYFGEGSWLTVV.

This chain uses TRBV2 with TRBJ1-5; D gene uncertain. The CDR3 is 15 amino acids. Per germline, CDR1 SNHLY and CDR2 FYNNEI. V lost 3 bases, J lost 3 bases, and 12 bases lay in between. The DNA of the CDR3 is TGTGCCAGCAGTGACGTCCCGGGTTCCAATCAGCCCCAGCATTTT. It translates to CASSDVPGSNQPQHF.